The rows below give T cell receptor beta chains drawn from one sample of a study of T cell repertoires in cytomegalovirus infection. In TCRdb, the reads were re-called with MiXCR into one record per CDR3 protein. The sample holds fewer than 400,000 distinct CDR3 sequences, 15% to 20% seen once. The sequenced sample consisted of PBMCs. The source of these receptors is a human donor in good health (CMV status not recorded). Some clones in this sample may be carry-over from other donors' samples. Both conserved end residues are part of each CDR3. Each record gives: V gene, D gene, J gene, clone size, CDR3 DNA, CDR3 protein. The D gene is left open where the match is weak. Not every row has a clone size; where given, it reads once, few, many or a size class.

>TRBV7-6|TRBD2|TRBJ2-7|many
TGTGCCAGCAGCTTATTTGGGGGGGTATCCTACGAGCAGTACTTC
CASSLFGGVSYEQYF
>TRBV7-9|TRBD2|TRBJ2-1|NA
TGTGCCAGCGAACGATCTAGCGGAGAGGGTGAGCAGTTCTTC
CASERSSGEGEQFF
>TRBV6-6|NA|TRBJ1-5|NA
TGTGCCAGCAGGGGAGTACAGGGCAATCAGCCCCAGCATTTT
CASRGVQGNQPQHF
>TRBV29-1|NA|TRBJ1-1|few
TGCAGCGTTGAACCCCGGGGGGCGCTTGATGGCACTGAAGCTTTCTTT
CSVEPRGALDGTEAFF
>TRBV7-8|NA|TRBJ2-3|many
TGTGCCAGCCAGATAGCCGGTACAGATACGCAGTATTTT
CASQIAGTDTQYF
>TRBV18|NA|TRBJ2-5|many
TGTGCCAGCTCACCACGGAGTCTACAAGAGACCCAGTACTTC
CASSPRSLQETQYF
>TRBV6-1|TRBD1|TRBJ2-3|NA
TGTGCCAGCAGTCCCGGGACAGACACAGATACGCAGTATTTT
CASSPGTDTDTQYF
>TRBV6-4|TRBD2|TRBJ2-2|few
TGTGCCAGCAGCGTAGCGGGAGGCACCGGGGAGCTGTTTTTT
CASSVAGGTGELFF
>TRBV27|NA|TRBJ2-3|few
TGTGCCAGCAGGCTAAACAACCTAGATACGCAGTATTTT
CASRLNNLDTQYF
>TRBV6-1|NA|TRBJ1-2|many
TGTGCCAGCAGGTACTTGACAGCCAGGCCTGGCTACACCTTC
CASRYLTARPGYTF
>TRBV19|NA|TRBJ1-3|NA
TGTGCCAGACCCCCGCGCAACACCATATATTTT
CARPPRNTIYF
>TRBV5-1|TRBD2|TRBJ2-1|few
TGCGCCAGCAGCCACGGGACTAGCGGAAATGAGCAGTTCTTC
CASSHGTSGNEQFF
>TRBV4-1|NA|TRBJ2-3|NA
TGCGCCAGCAGCCCGTCCGGACTGCGCACAGATACGCAGTATTTT
CASSPSGLRTDTQYF
>TRBV27|NA|TRBJ1-5|few
TGTGCCAGCAGCCCCCAGACAGTTAGCAATCAGCCCCAGCATTTT
CASSPQTVSNQPQHF
>TRBV5-4|NA|TRBJ1-2|many
TGTGCCAGCAGCTTGCGGGGGACTAACTATGGCTACACCTTC
CASSLRGTNYGYTF
>TRBV7-8|NA|TRBJ2-3|many
TGTGCCAGCAGCCAAAACCAAGACCCCTGGGGCACAGATACGCAGTATTTT
CASSQNQDPWGTDTQYF
>TRBV28|TRBD2|TRBJ2-1|few
TGTGCCAGCAGTTCCCAGACTAGCGGGGGGAGTAACAATGAGCAGTTCTTC
CASSSQTSGGSNNEQFF
>TRBV5-1|TRBD1|TRBJ2-2|NA
TGCGCCAGCAGCCTCACCGGGACAGGGATTCGGTTTTTT
CASSLTGTGIRFF
>TRBV19|NA|TRBJ1-5|many
TGTGCCAGTAGTATCCAGCGGCAGATTAGCAATCAGCCCCAGCATTTT
CASSIQRQISNQPQHF
>TRBV11-3|NA|TRBJ2-1|NA
TGTGCCAGCAGCTTAGGGGAGAGGTGGGGGGCCCCCCGCAATGAGCAGTTCTTC
CASSLGERWGAPRNEQFF
>TRBV20-1|NA|TRBJ1-1|NA
TGCAGTGCCCCAAACAGGGCCACTGAAGCTTTCTTT
CSAPNRATEAFF
>TRBV7-1|NA|TRBJ1-5|NA
TGTGCCAGCAGCTCAGCCTCACGGCCTCAGCCCCAGCATTTT
CASSSASRPQPQHF